A single sample gave rise to the 20 T cell receptor beta chains below, sequenced in a study of Graves' ophthalmopathy and Graves' hyperthyroidism. For repertoire sequencing, the TCR beta CDR3 regions were amplified from RNA transcripts. HTBI-primed RT-PCR formed the first round, and a multiplex PCR formed the second. TCRdb re-called the multiplex PCR reads with MiXCR, one entry per CDR3 protein. This table holds about 380,000 distinct CDR3 sequences, 15% to 19% found once. Sequencing was carried out using peripheral blood. The receptors here all came from a woman younger than 30 with stable Graves' hyperthyroidism.

This clonotype occurred a few times. The gene calls are TRBV18 and TRBJ2-7, with 9 bases matching TRBD1. Trimming removed 2 bases from V and 5 bases from J; junction bases left unmatched: 7. From germline, CDR1 is KGHSH and CDR2 LQKENI. The CDR3 covers 15 residues. Written as DNA, the CDR3 is TGTGCCAGCTCACCAGGCTCCAGGACAGGGGACGAGCAGTACTTC. Protein sequence: CASSPGSRTGDEQYF.

This sequence joins TRBV29-1 and TRBJ2-7, with 12 bases aligning to TRBD1. In germline, CDR1 is SQVTM, CDR2 ANQGSEA. The trim removed 6 bases at V and 6 bases at J, leaving 9 bases unmatched. The CDR3 extends over 14 amino acids. CDR3 region: CSVGGGTGGPEQYF. The CDR3 DNA follows: TGCAGCGTCGGGGGGGGGACAGGGGGCCCCGAGCAGTACTTC.

This clonotype was counted ten times or more. This sequence may be a read error, since a much larger clone differs from it by one base. The rearrangement joins TRBV12-3 or TRBV12-4 to TRBJ1-2; D is ambiguous. The CDR3 length is 12 residues. V was cut by 6 bases and J by 4 bases, with 9 bases left in between. CDR3: CASSSTRYGYTF. CDR3 nucleotides: TGTGCCAGCAGCTCCACACGCTATGGCTACACCTTC.

Ten or more counts support this clonotype. This chain links TRBV11-2 with TRBJ1-5; D remains unclear. V shed 1 base and J shed 0 bases, with 10 bases lying between them. The CDR3 is 16 amino acids. The V gene's germline CDR1 is SGHAT and CDR2 FQNNGV. The CDR3 nucleotides read TGTGCCAGCAGCTTAGGGTCGGCGATTAGCAATCAGCCCCAGCATTTT. This gives the protein CASSLGSAISNQPQHF. The whole variable domain, filled in from reference TRBV11-2 and TRBJ1-5, reads EAGVAQSPRYKIIEKRQSVAFWCNPISGHATLYWYQQILGQGPKLLIQFQNNGVVDDSQLPKDRFSAERLKGVDSTLKIQPAKLEDSAVYLCASSLGSAISNQPQHFGDGTRLSIL.

This clonotype was found many times. The chain combines TRBV20-1 with TRBJ2-7; D ambiguous. The V gene lost 0 bases and the J gene lost 0 bases, with 12 bases spanning the gap. The length of the CDR3 is 15 residues. Germline assignment: CDR1 DFQATT and CDR2 SNEGSKA (reference sequence). The DNA of the CDR3 is TGCAGTGCTAGAGATCTCCGAAGGAGCTCCTACGAGCAGTACTTC. Translation: CSARDLRRSSYEQYF.

This clonotype was seen more than once but under ten times. The CDR3: CASSQDWPQPYEQYF. Here the CDR3 DNA reads TGTGCCAGCAGCCAAGACTGGCCTCAACCCTACGAGCAGTACTTC. The J gene is TRBJ2-7, the V gene TRBV3-1; D is uncertain. The CDR3 has 15 amino acids. Trimming took off 0 bases at V and 2 bases at J, with 11 bases between the two ends. CDR1 LGHDT and CDR2 YNNKEL come from the germline V gene (reference sequence).

At least ten counts were recorded for this clonotype. The V call is TRBV7-3, the J call TRBJ2-5, with D possibly being TRBD1 (5 bases). V was shortened by 2 bases and J by 3 bases, with 13 bases between the two germline ends. CDR3 size: 15 residues. In germline, CDR1 is SGHTA, CDR2 FQGTGA. In nucleotides, the CDR3 is TGTGCCAGCAGCTTAGGGGCAGGGATCGAAGAGACCCAGTACTTC. Amino acid sequence: CASSLGAGIEETQYF.

The CDR3: CSPSSGSYEQYF. The CDR3, as DNA: TGCAGTCCGAGTAGCGGGAGCTACGAGCAGTACTTC. V usage is TRBV20-1 and J usage is TRBJ2-7; 9 nucleotides match TRBD2. The CDR3 is 12 residues long. V was clipped by 8 bases and J by 3 bases; unmatched bases: 5. The germline CDR1 and CDR2 sequences are DFQATT and SNEGSKA (reference sequence).

This clonotype has ten or more counts. J is TRBJ2-7 and V is TRBV11-2; 12 bases are shared with TRBD2. Per the germline V gene, CDR1 is SGHAT and CDR2 is FQNNGV. This CDR3 is built from 16 residues. J lost 5 bases, V lost 5 bases, and 10 bases had no gene match. CDR3 sequence reads: CASSSRTSGVRDEQYF. The CDR3, as DNA: TGTGCCAGCAGCAGCAGGACTAGCGGGGTTCGCGACGAGCAGTACTTC.

This clonotype was seen ten or more times. The chain uses TRBV7-8 and TRBJ1-2; 10 positions agree with TRBD1. CDR1 and CDR2 (germline): SGHVS, FQNEAQ. This CDR3 is built from 15 residues. Trimming removed 5 bases from V and 8 bases from J; junction bases left unmatched: 11. DNA for the CDR3: TGTGCCAGCAGCCTAACCGGGACAGGGGCCGAGGGCTACACCTTC. Residues: CASSLTGTGAEGYTF. Combining the CDR3 with reference TRBV7-8 and TRBJ1-2 gives the whole variable domain GAGVSQSPRYKVAKRGQDVALRCDPISGHVSLFWYQQALGQGPEFLTYFQNEAQLDKSGLPSDRFFAERPEGSVSTLKIQRTQQEDSAVYLCASSLTGTGAEGYTFGSGTRLTVV.

Remarks on this clonotype: A much larger clone sits a single nucleotide away, making a read error possible. The gene calls are TRBV5-1 and TRBJ2-2; D might be TRBD1 (6 bases). CDR3 length: 15 amino acids. Germline V lookup: CDR1 SGHRS, CDR2 YFSETQ. CDR3 bases: TGCGCCAGCAGCCCCGGGGACACCAACACCGGGGAGCTGTGTTTT. Its translation is CASSPGDTNTGELCF. The whole variable domain, filled in from reference TRBV5-1 and TRBJ2-2, reads KAGVTQTPRYLIKTRGQQVTLSCSPISGHRSVSWYQQTPGQGLQFLFEYFSETQRNKGNFPGRFSGRQFSNSRSEMNVSTLELGDSALYLCASSPGDTNTGELCFGEGSRLTVL.

In its sample, this clonotype was seen many times. The chain is built from TRBV6-1 and TRBJ2-7, with 7 positions matching TRBD1. With V trimmed by 4 bases and J by 1 base, 16 bases remained unmatched. The CDR3 is 18 amino acids. The germline V gene encodes CDR1 MNHNS and CDR2 SASEGT. This chain's CDR3 is CASSGTGPFNPRSYEQYF. The CDR3 DNA follows: TGTGCCAGCAGTGGGACAGGCCCCTTCAATCCTCGGTCCTACGAGCAGTACTTC.

The chain uses TRBV12-3 or TRBV12-4 and TRBJ2-7; D is ambiguous. The CDR3 is 16 residues long. V was shortened by 2 bases and J by 1 base, with 15 bases between the two germline ends. This CDR3 is CASSLIGADGSYEQYF. The CDR3 bases are TGTGCCAGCAGTTTAATCGGCGCCGATGGTTCCTACGAGCAGTACTTC.

This clonotype appeared a few times. The chain has TRBV2 and TRBJ1-5; TRBD1 matches 8 bases. This CDR3 comprises 15 residues. CDR1 and CDR2 (germline): SNHLY, FYNNEI. Trimming at V came to 5 bases and at J to 6 bases, leaving 9 bases not matched to a gene. Written as DNA, the CDR3 is TGTGCCAGCAGTTCAGGGGCAGGGGGCCTTCAGCCCCAGCATTTT. This gives the protein CASSSGAGGLQPQHF.

This clonotype was seen ten or more times. The chain joins TRBV20-1 to TRBJ2-7; maybe TRBD2 (6 bases). This CDR3 is built from 13 residues. Trimming removed 3 bases from V and 5 bases from J, with 14 bases in between. CDR1 and CDR2 from the germline V gene are DFQATT and SNEGSKA (reference sequence). The CDR3 sequence is CSARPGGGNEQYF. DNA of the CDR3: TGCAGTGCTAGGCCAGGCGGAGGGAACGAGCAGTACTTC.

This clonotype was seen at least ten times. The chain links TRBV6-2 or TRBV6-3 to TRBJ2-5, with 11 bases that match TRBD2. Germline V gene sequence: CDR1 MNHEY, CDR2 SVGEGT. CDR3 length: 16 residues. V lost 0 bases and J lost 4; bases outside the gene matches: 4. The DNA of the CDR3 is TGTGCCAGCAGTTACTCTAGCGGGGGGGCCAGAGAGACCCAGTACTTC. It codes for CASSYSSGGARETQYF.

The chain is built from TRBV20-1 and TRBJ1-1; D may be TRBD1 (5 bases). This CDR3 contains 15 residues. Germline V CDR1 and CDR2: DFQATT, SNEGSKA (reference sequence). Trimming left V 3 bases short and J 6 bases short, with 20 bases between. The CDR3 DNA sequence: TGCAGTGCTAGTTTAGGGAGGGGAATACTGGCTGAAGCTTTCTTT. Amino acid sequence: CSASLGRGILAEAFF.

Remarks on this clonotype: One end of the junction varies from germline; a read error may be responsible. The rearrangement uses TRBV7-2 and TRBJ2-7, with a tentative D call TRBD2 (5 bases). This CDR3 comprises 14 residues. CDR1 is SGHTA and CDR2 is FQGNSA in the germline V gene. CDR3 protein: CASSLNGEGYGQYF. CDR3 coding DNA: TGTGCCAGCAGCTTGAACGGTGAGGGCTACGGGCAGTACTTC.

There are many counts of this clonotype. The rearrangement uses TRBV6-2 or TRBV6-3 and TRBJ1-5, with D possibly matching TRBD1 (5 bases). Germline CDR1 and CDR2: MNHEY and SVGEGT. There are 20 residues in the CDR3. Trimming took 2 bases from V and 4 from J, leaving 27 bases between them. The CDR3 protein is CASSYRIQVPFRSANQPQHF. In DNA form, the CDR3 reads TGTGCCAGCAGTTACAGAATACAGGTGCCCTTTAGGTCGGCAAATCAGCCCCAGCATTTT.

The table lists this clonotype with many counts. The J gene is TRBJ1-5, the V gene TRBV5-5; 10 nucleotides match TRBD1. The CDR3 contains 15 residues. Germline CDR1 reads SGHKS; CDR2 reads YYEKEE (reference sequence). Trimming cost V 4 bases and J 5 bases; bases outside gene matches: 6. DNA of the CDR3: TGTGCCAGCAGCAGACAGGGGGCTTTCGATCAGCCCCAGCATTTT. As protein: CASSRQGAFDQPQHF.